This T cell receptor (beta chain) was found in a study of T-cell memory formation after mild COVID-19. Constant-segment-primed 5'RACE gave TCR alpha and TCR beta cDNA libraries with sample barcodes and UMIs. MiXCR, applied by TCRdb to the 5' RACE reads, yields one record per CDR3 protein. The sample has roughly 200,000 distinct CDR3 sequences, roughly 10% seen once. As to this clonotype: The antigen is undetermined.

Study-wide results and limits: Contracting CD4+ clones lay largely in CM and EM, with CD8+ ones residing in EMRA.

Trimming took 8 bases from V and 1 from J, leaving 16 bases between them. This CDR3 is built from 15 residues. The clonotype originates from a man between 18 and 29 years old who had mild COVID-19 (a few samples of this study predate the infection). Cell type and time point are not known. V and J are TRBV12-3 or TRBV12-4 and TRBJ2-3; no clear D. The sequencing sample was made of PBMCs or a T cell subset sorted from them (not recorded which). The CDR3 region is CASSLNPIGTDTQYF. CDR3 in DNA: TGTGCCAGCTCGCTCAATCCTATTGGCACAGATACGCAGTATTTT.